The 16 T cell receptor beta chains below were found in one sample sequenced in a study of T cell responses to AZD1222 COVID-19 vaccine. Repertoires were generated with immunoSEQ multiplex PCR, while TCRdb's copy carries only in-frame clones and drops some. Of around 140,000 clones in the sample, roughly 92% are singletons; the top ten hold under 6.5%. The source material was peripheral blood, sampled on day 0 of AZD1222 vaccination. The receptors were gathered from an adult in good health.

The V and J genes are TRBV18 and TRBJ2-3; the match to TRBD2 covers 11 bases. V was clipped by 4 bases and J by 4 bases; unmatched bases: 10. The CDR3 consists of 17 residues. CDR1 is KGHSH and CDR2 is LQKENI in the germline V gene. The CDR3 DNA sequence: TGTGCCAGCTCACTACCCAATAGCGGGAGGGGCGCAGATACGCAGTATTTT. Protein sequence: CASSLPNSGRGADTQYF.

This rearrangement joins TRBV6-1 to TRBJ1-5; no definite D call. Germline V gives CDR1 MNHNS, CDR2 SASEGT. The CDR3 extends over 16 amino acids. V lost 4 bases and J 0 bases, leaving 13 bases between the germline ends. The CDR3 DNA is TGTGCCAGCAGTGCCGCGGTCCCCTATAGCAATCAGCCCCAGCATTTT. Translated: CASSAAVPYSNQPQHF.

This chain connects TRBV6-1 to TRBJ2-1, with 10 bases aligning to TRBD2. CDR3 size: 14 residues. Germline CDR1 reads MNHNS; CDR2 reads SASEGT. J gave up 9 bases and V 2 bases, and 4 bases lay outside the gene matches. In nucleotides, the CDR3 is TGTGCCAGCAGTGAAAGCGGGAGGGAGGGTGAGCAGTTCTTC. It translates to CASSESGREGEQFF.

This sequence joins TRBV15 and TRBJ2-3; 12 nucleotides align to TRBD2. The CDR3 contains 18 residues. The germline CDR1 and CDR2 sequences are LNHNV and YYDKDF (reference sequence). Trimming at V came to 1 base and at J to 3 bases, leaving 8 bases not matched to a gene. The chain's CDR3 is CATSRGRRLAGATDTQYF. In DNA form, the CDR3 reads TGTGCCACCAGCAGAGGACGTAGACTAGCGGGAGCAACAGATACGCAGTATTTT. The variable domain in full, completed from reference TRBV15 and TRBJ2-3, reads DAMVIQNPRYQVTQFGKPVTLSCSQTLNHNVMYWYQQKSSQAPKLLFHYYDKDFNNEADTPDNFQSRRPNTSFCFLDIRSPGLGDTAMYLCATSRGRRLAGATDTQYFGPGTRLTVL.

CDR3 loop: CSAGGPNQPQHF. The CDR3 DNA reads as TGCAGCGCTGGGGGCCCCAATCAGCCCCAGCATTTT. The V and J genes are TRBV29-1 and TRBJ1-5, with D perhaps matching TRBD1 (6 bases). The CDR3 runs to 12 residues. Germline V lookup: CDR1 SQVTM, CDR2 ANQGSEA. V lost 7 bases, J lost 3 bases, and 10 bases lay in between.

The chain uses TRBV11-2 and TRBJ2-2; 9 nucleotides line up with TRBD2. CDR1 and CDR2 from the germline V gene are SGHAT and FQNNGV. V gave up 5 bases and J gave up 5 bases; unmatched junction bases: 9. This CDR3 has 16 residues. The CDR3 nucleotides read TGTGCCAGCAGCGACGCCGGGACTAGCAATACCGGGGAGCTGTTTTTT. Its protein is CASSDAGTSNTGELFF.

The rearrangement uses TRBV12-5 and TRBJ1-3; D is unclear. The CDR3 is 15 residues long. From germline, CDR1 is LGHNT and CDR2 FRNRAP. Trimming took off 7 bases at V and 0 bases at J, with 13 bases between the two ends. CDR3 nucleotide sequence: TGTGCTAGTGAACGGACGGTAGGCTCTGGAAACACCATATATTTT. It codes for CASERTVGSGNTIYF.

The DNA for the CDR3 is TGTGCCAGCAGTTTGGTCCAGAACACTGAAGCTTTCTTT. Translation: CASSLVQNTEAFF. This chain links TRBV28 with TRBJ1-1; D is ambiguous. V dropped 3 bases and J dropped 1 base, with 6 bases sitting between them. Per germline, CDR1 MDHEN and CDR2 SYDVKM. CDR3 length equals 13 residues. Based on the CDR3 plus reference TRBV28 and TRBJ1-1, the full variable domain is DVKVTQSSRYLVKRTGEKVFLECVQDMDHENMFWYRQDPGLGLRLIYFSYDVKMKEKGDIPEGYSVSREKKERFSLILESASTNQTSMYLCASSLVQNTEAFFGQGTRLTVV.

This clone was seen just once. The gene calls are TRBV5-4 and TRBJ1-6, with a tentative D call TRBD1 (5 bases). The CDR3 loop spans 18 amino acids. From germline, CDR1 is SGHNT and CDR2 YYREEE (reference sequence). Trimming shortened V by 5 bases and J by 9 bases, and 27 bases separated the two germline ends. The CDR3 loop reads CASRYGAGGGENRSPLHF. The CDR3 bases are TGTGCCAGCAGGTACGGGGCCGGTGGCGGAGAAAATCGTTCACCCCTCCACTTT.

The chain employs TRBV27 and TRBJ1-5; no clear D. The V gene's germline CDR1 is MNHEY and CDR2 SMNVEV (reference sequence). The CDR3 spans 13 residues. The germline V and J ends were trimmed by 3 bases and 4 bases, with 7 bases remaining between them. CDR3 protein: CASSLGRNQPQHF. DNA of the CDR3: TGTGCCAGCAGTTTGGGTAGAAATCAGCCCCAGCATTTT.

The chain recombines TRBV18 with TRBJ1-4; 7 bases line up with TRBD1. This CDR3 region has 14 residues. Per germline, CDR1 KGHSH and CDR2 LQKENI. The ends lost 2 bases at V and 9 bases at J; junction bases unmatched: 6. This CDR3 reads CASSPTPRGQKLFF. In DNA, the CDR3 is TGTGCCAGCTCACCAACCCCGAGGGGGCAAAAACTGTTTTTT.

This chain connects TRBV3-1 (or the pseudogene TRBV3-2) to TRBJ2-3, with 10 bases that match TRBD1. This CDR3 contains 16 residues. Germline V lookup: CDR1 LGHDT, CDR2 YNNKEL (reference sequence). The J segment lost 8 bases and the V segment lost 3 bases, leaving 11 bases of the junction unmatched. This chain's CDR3 is CASSHLRDRGVVTQYF. The CDR3 nucleotides are TGTGCCAGCAGCCACCTCCGGGACAGGGGTGTAGTTACGCAGTATTTT.

V is TRBV30 and J is TRBJ2-7; unclear D gene. The germline V and J ends were trimmed by 0 bases and 4 bases, with 7 bases remaining between them. The CDR3 covers 12 residues. CDR1 GTSNPN and CDR2 SVGIG come from the germline V gene (reference sequence). CDR3 residues: CAWSVPSYEQYF. CDR3 in DNA: TGTGCCTGGAGTGTACCCAGTTACGAGCAGTACTTC.

The chain has TRBV28 and TRBJ1-4; 7 bases match TRBD1. The V gene's germline CDR1 is MDHEN and CDR2 SYDVKM. V shed 5 bases, J shed 8 bases, and the junction held 11 bases outside the gene matches. The CDR3 contains 15 residues. This chain's CDR3 is CASSLLTGRNEKLFF. The DNA of the CDR3 is TGTGCCAGCAGTCTCCTGACAGGGCGGAACGAAAAACTGTTTTTT.

The V and J genes are TRBV5-1 and TRBJ2-5; D is possibly TRBD1 (6 bases). The CDR3 totals 14 residues. The ends were cut back, 4 bases at V and 5 bases at J, with 15 bases in the middle. Germline CDR1 SGHRS, CDR2 YFSETQ. Here the CDR3 DNA reads TGCGCCAGCAGCGCAAAACAGGGATTTGAGACCCAGTACTTC. This sequence encodes CASSAKQGFETQYF.

The gene calls are TRBV14 and TRBJ2-1; 7 bases agree with TRBD2. V dropped 4 bases and J dropped 8; count of bases not matched to a gene: 17. The germline V gene encodes CDR1 SGHDN and CDR2 FVKESK. The CDR3 spans 17 residues. CDR3 residues: CASSPFGGSFPNDEQFF. DNA for the CDR3: TGTGCCAGCAGCCCGTTTGGCGGGAGCTTCCCCAACGATGAGCAGTTCTTC.